This T cell receptor beta chain comes out of a study of shared T cell receptors in the human thymus. Method: immunoSEQ multiplex PCR; TCRdb's copy keeps in-frame clones and lacks some. The repertoire holds hundreds of thousands of clones, with just under 95% as singletons. V lost 10 bases and J 0 bases, leaving 12 bases between the germline ends. The CDR3 is 13 residues long. Germline lookup yields CDR1 MDHEN and CDR2 SYDVKM. The sequencing sample was made of thymocytes. The rearrangement joins TRBV28 to TRBJ1-1, with TRBD1 as a possible D gene (6 bases). The receptor comes from a human donor. Here the CDR3 reads CATLGAMNTEAFF. The DNA of the CDR3 is TGTGCCACCCTGGGGGCCATGAACACTGAAGCTTTCTTT. The full variable domain, completed using reference TRBV28 and TRBJ1-1, is DVKVTQSSRYLVKRTGEKVFLECVQDMDHENMFWYRQDPGLGLRLIYFSYDVKMKEKGDIPEGYSVSREKKERFSLILESASTNQTSMYLCATLGAMNTEAFFGQGTRLTVV.